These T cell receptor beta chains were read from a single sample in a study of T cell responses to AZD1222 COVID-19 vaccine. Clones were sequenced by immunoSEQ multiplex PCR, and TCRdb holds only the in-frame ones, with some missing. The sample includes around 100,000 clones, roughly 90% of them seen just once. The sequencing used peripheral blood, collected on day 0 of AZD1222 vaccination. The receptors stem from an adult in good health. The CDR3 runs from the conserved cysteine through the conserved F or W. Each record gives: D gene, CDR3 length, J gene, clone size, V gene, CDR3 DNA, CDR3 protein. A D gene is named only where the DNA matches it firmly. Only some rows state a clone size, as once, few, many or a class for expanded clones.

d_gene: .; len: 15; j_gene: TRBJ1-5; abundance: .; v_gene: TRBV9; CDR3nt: TGTGCCAGCAGCCCAGGAGGGGGAAGCAATCAGCCCCAGCATTTT; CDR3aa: CASSPGGGSNQPQHF
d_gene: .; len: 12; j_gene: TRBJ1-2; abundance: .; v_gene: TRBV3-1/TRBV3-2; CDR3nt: TGTGCCAGCAGCCAAAGGGCCGGGGGCTACACCTTC; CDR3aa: CASSQRAGGYTF
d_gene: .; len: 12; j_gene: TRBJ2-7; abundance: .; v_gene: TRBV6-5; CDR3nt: TGTGCCAGCAAACCGGGAAGATACGAGCAGTACTTC; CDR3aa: CASKPGRYEQYF
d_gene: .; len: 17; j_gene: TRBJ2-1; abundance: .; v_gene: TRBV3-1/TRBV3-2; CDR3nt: TGTGCCAGCAGCCATTTATCGGAGAAAGGCTCCTACAATGAGCAGTTCTTC; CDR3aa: CASSHLSEKGSYNEQFF
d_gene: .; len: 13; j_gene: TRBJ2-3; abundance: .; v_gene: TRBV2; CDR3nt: TGTGCCAGTTGCCGGCTTTCTTTTGATACGCAGTATTTT; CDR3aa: CASCRLSFDTQYF
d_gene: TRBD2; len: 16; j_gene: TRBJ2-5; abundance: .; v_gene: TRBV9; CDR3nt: TGTGCCAGCAGCGCCTCAACCCGGGGGGGCCAGGAGACCCAGTACTTC; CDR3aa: CASSASTRGGQETQYF
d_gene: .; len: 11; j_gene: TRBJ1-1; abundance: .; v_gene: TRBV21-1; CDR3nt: TGTGCCAGCACCGACCGTGTTGAAGCTTTCTTT; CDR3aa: CASTDRVEAFF
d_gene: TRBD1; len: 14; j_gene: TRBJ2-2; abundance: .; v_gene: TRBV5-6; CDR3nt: TGTGCCAGCAGCTGGGACAGGGCCACCGGGGAGCTGTTTTTT; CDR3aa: CASSWDRATGELFF
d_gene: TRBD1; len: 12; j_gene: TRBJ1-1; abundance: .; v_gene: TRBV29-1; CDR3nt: TGCAGCGATCGACAGGGGAGGACTGAAGCTTTCTTT; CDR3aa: CSDRQGRTEAFF
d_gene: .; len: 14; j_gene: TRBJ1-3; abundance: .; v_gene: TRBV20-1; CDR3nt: TGCAGTGCTAGTTCCCGTGGCTCTGGAAACACCATATATTTT; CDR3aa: CSASSRGSGNTIYF
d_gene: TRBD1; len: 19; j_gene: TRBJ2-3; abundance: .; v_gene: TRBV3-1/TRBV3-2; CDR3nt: TGTGCCAGCAGCCAAGGGACGCCGGGACAGGGCCTGGGCACAGATACGCAGTATTTT; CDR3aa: CASSQGTPGQGLGTDTQYF
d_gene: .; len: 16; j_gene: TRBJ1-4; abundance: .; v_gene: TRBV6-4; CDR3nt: TGTGCCAGCAGTGAAGGCGCCCGGGTGGCAATGCGGAAACTGTTTTTT; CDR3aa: CASSEGARVAMRKLFF
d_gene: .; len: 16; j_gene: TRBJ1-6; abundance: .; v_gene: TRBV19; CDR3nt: TGTGCCAGCAACCAGTTTATCAGCTCCTATAATTCACCCCTCCACTTT; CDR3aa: CASNQFISSYNSPLHF
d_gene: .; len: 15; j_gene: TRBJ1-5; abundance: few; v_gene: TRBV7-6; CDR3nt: TGTGCCAGCAGCTTAGAGACAGGTTTCAATCAGCCCCAGCATTTT; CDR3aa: CASSLETGFNQPQHF
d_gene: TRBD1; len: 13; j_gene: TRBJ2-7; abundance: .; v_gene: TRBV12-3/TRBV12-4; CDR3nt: TGTGCCAGCACCGTGGACAGGTCCCGCGAGCAGTACTTC; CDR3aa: CASTVDRSREQYF
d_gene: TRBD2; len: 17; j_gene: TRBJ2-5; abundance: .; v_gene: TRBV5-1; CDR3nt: TGCGCCAGCAGCTTGGGGACTAGCGGGAGCGTGGTGGAGACCCAGTACTTC; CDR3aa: CASSLGTSGSVVETQYF
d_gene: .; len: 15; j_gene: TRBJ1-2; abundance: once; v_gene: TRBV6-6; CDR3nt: TGTGCCAGCAGTCCTCACCGGACCCCTGGCTATGGCTACACCTTC; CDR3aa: CASSPHRTPGYGYTF
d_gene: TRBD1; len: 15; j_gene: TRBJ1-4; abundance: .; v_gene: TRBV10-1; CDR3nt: TGCGCCAGCAGTCCCCTTGGGACAGGGGGGGAAAAACTGTTTTTT; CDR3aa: CASSPLGTGGEKLFF
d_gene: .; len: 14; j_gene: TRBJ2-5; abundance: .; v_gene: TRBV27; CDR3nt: TGTGCCAGCAGTTTAAGTGGGGAGGGGGTGACCCAGTACTTC; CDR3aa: CASSLSGEGVTQYF
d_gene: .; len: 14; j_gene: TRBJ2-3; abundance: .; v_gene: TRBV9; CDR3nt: TGTGCCAGCAGCCCAGGGCCTATCCAGGATACGCAGTATTTT; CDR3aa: CASSPGPIQDTQYF
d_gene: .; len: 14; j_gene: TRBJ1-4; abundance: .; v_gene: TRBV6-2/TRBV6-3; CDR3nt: TGTGCCAGCGGCCTGACGAGGACTAATGAAAAACTGTTTTTT; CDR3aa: CASGLTRTNEKLFF
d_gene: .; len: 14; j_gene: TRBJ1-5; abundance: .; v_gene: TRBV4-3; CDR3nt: TGCGCCAGCAGCCAAGATCAGTGGGATCAGCCCCAGCATTTT; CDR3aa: CASSQDQWDQPQHF
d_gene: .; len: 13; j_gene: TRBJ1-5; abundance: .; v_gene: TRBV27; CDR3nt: TGTGCCAGCAGTCCCCAGGGGCATCAGCCCCAGCATTTT; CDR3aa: CASSPQGHQPQHF
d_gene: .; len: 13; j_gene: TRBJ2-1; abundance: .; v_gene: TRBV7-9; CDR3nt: TGTGCCAGCAGCTCACCGCACTACAATGAGCAGTTCTTC; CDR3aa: CASSSPHYNEQFF
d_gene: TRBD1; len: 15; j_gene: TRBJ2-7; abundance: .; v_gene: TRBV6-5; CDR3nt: TGTGCCAGCAGTTACTCGACAGGGCCAAGCTACGAGCAGTACTTC; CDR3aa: CASSYSTGPSYEQYF
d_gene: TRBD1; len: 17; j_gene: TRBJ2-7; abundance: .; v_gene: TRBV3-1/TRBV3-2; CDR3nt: TGTGCCAGCAGCCAGGGGACAGGTGCTCCCCTACTATACGAGCAGTACTTC; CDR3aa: CASSQGTGAPLLYEQYF
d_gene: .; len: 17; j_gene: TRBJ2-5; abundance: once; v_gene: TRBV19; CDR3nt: TGTGCCAGTAGTTCCTCCCCCGGCGGGACAATACAAGAGACCCAGTACTTC; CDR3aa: CASSSSPGGTIQETQYF
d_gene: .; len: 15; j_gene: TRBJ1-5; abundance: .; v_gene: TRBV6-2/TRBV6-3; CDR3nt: TGTGCCAGCAGTTACTCGAGACAGGAATCAGCGCCCCAGCATTTT; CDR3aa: CASSYSRQESAPQHF
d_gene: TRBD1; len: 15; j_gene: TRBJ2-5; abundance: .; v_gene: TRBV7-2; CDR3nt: TGTGCCAGCAGCTTAGTCAGGACAGGGCTAGAGACCCAGTACTTC; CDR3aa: CASSLVRTGLETQYF
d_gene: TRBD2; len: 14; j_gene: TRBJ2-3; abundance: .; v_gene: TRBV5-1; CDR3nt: TGCGCCAGCAGCTATAGCGGGGGGGCGGATACGCAGTATTTT; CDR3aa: CASSYSGGADTQYF
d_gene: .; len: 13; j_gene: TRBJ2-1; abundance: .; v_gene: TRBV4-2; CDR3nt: TGTGCCAGCAGCCATCAAGGGGGTGATGAGCAGTTCTTC; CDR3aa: CASSHQGGDEQFF
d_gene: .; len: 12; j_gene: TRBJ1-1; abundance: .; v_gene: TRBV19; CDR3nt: TGTGCCAGCCGACAGGTGAACACTGAAGCTTTCTTT; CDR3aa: CASRQVNTEAFF
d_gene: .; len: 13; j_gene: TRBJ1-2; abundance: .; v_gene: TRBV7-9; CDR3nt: TGTGCCAGCAGCTTAGGCAGTATCTATGGCTACACCTTC; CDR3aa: CASSLGSIYGYTF
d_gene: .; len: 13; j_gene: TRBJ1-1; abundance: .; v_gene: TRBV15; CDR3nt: TGTGCCACCAGCAGAGATCTTACCACTGAAGCTTTCTTT; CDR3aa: CATSRDLTTEAFF
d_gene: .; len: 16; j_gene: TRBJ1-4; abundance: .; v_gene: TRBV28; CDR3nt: TGTGCCAGCAGTTCGACAGGACTAGCAACTAATGAAAAACTGTTTTTT; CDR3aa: CASSSTGLATNEKLFF
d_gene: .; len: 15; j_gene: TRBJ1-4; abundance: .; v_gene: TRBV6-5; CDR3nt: TGTGCCAGCACGCAAAGGGGATCTCCTAATGAAAAACTGTTTTTT; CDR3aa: CASTQRGSPNEKLFF
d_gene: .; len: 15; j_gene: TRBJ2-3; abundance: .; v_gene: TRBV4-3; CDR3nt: TGCGCCAGCAGCCAATGGGTAAAAGGGACAGATACGCAGTATTTT; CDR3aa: CASSQWVKGTDTQYF
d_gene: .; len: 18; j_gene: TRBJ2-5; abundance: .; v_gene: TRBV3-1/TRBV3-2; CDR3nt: TGTGCCAGCAGCCAAGATGGGGACACGGTATACCTCCAAGAGACCCAGTACTTC; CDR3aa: CASSQDGDTVYLQETQYF
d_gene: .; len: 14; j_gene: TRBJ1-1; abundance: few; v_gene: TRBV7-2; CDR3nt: TGTGCCAGCAGCTTATACAGGGCGGACACTGAAGCTTTCTTT; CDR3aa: CASSLYRADTEAFF
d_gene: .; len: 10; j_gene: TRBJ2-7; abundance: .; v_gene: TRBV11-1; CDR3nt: TGTGCCAGCAGCTTTCACGAGCAGTACTTC; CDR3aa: CASSFHEQYF
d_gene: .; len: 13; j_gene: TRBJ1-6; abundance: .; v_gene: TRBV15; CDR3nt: TGTGCCACCAGAGACAGTTATAATTCACCCCTCCACTTT; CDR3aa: CATRDSYNSPLHF
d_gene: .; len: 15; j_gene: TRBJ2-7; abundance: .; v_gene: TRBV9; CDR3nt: TGTGCCAGCAGCGTAGAAGGGACTGGCTCCTACGAGCAGTACTTC; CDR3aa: CASSVEGTGSYEQYF
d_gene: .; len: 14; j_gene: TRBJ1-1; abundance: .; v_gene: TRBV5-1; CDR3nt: TGCGCCAGCAGCTTGGTATCCTCTGGGGGGGAAGCTTTCTTT; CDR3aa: CASSLVSSGGEAFF
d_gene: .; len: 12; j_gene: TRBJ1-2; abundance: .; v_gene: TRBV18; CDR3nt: TGTGCCAGCTCACCCGTGAACTATGGCTACACCTTC; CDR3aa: CASSPVNYGYTF
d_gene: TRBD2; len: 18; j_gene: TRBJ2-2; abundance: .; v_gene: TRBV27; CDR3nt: TGTGCCAGCAGTCCCGGACTAGCGGGATGGGTTAACACCGGGGAGCTGTTTTTT; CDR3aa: CASSPGLAGWVNTGELFF
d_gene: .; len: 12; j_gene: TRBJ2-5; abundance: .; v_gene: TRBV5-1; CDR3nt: TGCGCCAGCAGCTTTGGCCAAGAGACCCAGTACTTC; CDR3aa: CASSFGQETQYF
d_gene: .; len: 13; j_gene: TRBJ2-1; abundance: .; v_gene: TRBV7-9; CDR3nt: TGTGCCAGCAGCTTAGGAGTTGGTAATGAGCAGTTCTTC; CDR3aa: CASSLGVGNEQFF
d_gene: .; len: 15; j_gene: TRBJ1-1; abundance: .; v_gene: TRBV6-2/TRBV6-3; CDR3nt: TGTGCCAGCAGTTGGGGGGGCGTATCGGAGACTGAAGCTTTCTTT; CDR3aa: CASSWGGVSETEAFF
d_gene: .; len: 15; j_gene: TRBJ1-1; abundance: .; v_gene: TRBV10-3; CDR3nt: TGTGCCATCAGTGAAAACGGGGTGGGGGGCACTGAAGCTTTCTTT; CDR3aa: CAISENGVGGTEAFF
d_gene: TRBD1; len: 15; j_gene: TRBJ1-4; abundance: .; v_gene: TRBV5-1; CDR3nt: TGCGCCAGCAGCTTGGAACAGGGGTACGGTGAAAAACTGTTTTTT; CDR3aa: CASSLEQGYGEKLFF
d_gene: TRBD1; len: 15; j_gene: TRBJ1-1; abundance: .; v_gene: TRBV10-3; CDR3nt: TGTGCCATCAGTGAAGGGGGCACTATGAACACTGAAGCTTTCTTT; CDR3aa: CAISEGGTMNTEAFF
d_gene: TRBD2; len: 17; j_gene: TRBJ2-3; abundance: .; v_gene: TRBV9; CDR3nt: TGTGCCAGCAGCACTGGAGTAGCGGGAGGGAACACAGATACGCAGTATTTT; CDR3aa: CASSTGVAGGNTDTQYF
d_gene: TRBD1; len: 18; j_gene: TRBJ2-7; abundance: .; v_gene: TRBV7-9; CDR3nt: TGTGCCAGCAGCTCCCCCGCTGGATGGACAGGGGAGCCCTACGAGCAGTACTTC; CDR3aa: CASSSPAGWTGEPYEQYF
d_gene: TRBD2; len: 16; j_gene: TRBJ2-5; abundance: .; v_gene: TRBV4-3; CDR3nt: TGCGCCAGCAGCCCTTTGGGGGAGGGCTCCCAAGAGACCCAGTACTTC; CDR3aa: CASSPLGEGSQETQYF
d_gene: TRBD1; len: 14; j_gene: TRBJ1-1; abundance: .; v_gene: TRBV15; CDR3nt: TGTGCCACCAGCAGAGCGGACAGGGTGGCTGAAGCTTTCTTT; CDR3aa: CATSRADRVAEAFF
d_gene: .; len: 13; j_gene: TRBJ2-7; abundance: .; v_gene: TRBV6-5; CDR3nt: TGTGCCAGCAGAAACCCGGGGTCCTACGAGCAGTACTTC; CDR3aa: CASRNPGSYEQYF
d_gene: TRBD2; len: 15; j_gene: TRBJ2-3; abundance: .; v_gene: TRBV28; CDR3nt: TGTGCCAGCAACAGACTAGCGGGAGAAACAGATACGCAGTATTTT; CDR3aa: CASNRLAGETDTQYF
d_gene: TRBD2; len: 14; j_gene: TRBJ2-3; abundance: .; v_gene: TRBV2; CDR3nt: TGTGCCAGCAGGCCCACTAGCGGGACAGATACGCAGTATTTT; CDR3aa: CASRPTSGTDTQYF
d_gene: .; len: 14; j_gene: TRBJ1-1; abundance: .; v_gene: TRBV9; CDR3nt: TGTGCCAGCAGCGTGGGGCAGGCGAACACTGAAGCTTTCTTT; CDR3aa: CASSVGQANTEAFF
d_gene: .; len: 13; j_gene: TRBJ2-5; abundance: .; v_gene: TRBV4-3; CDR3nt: TGCGCCAGCAGCCAGGACAGTGCGGGGACCCAGTACTTC; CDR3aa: CASSQDSAGTQYF